These T cell receptor beta chains were read from a single sample in a study of cytomegalovirus exposure and HLA in healthy donors. Sequencing was performed with immunoSEQ multiplex PCR; in TCRdb, only in-frame clones are kept and a portion is missing. The repertoire table contains about 48,000 clones. Material for sequencing was PBMCs. The receptors were gathered from a male donor in good health and CMV-seropositive. The conserved cysteine and the conserved F or W are not part of the CDR3 here.

j_call v_call cdr3_aa
TRBJ2-1 TRBV6-1 ASLAGGYENEQF
TRBJ2-7 TRBV7-7 ASSLGTGTDYEQY
. TRBV4-1 ASSPRQGAYEQY
TRBJ1-6 TRBV19 ASSIKAGTGANSPLH
TRBJ1-1 TRBV27 ASSSQTGLEVFLNTEAF
TRBJ2-1 TRBV5-6 ASLKQGIYNEQF
TRBJ1-1 TRBV5-1 ASTLRTGKNTEAF
TRBJ1-2 TRBV21-1 ASSKEPGGSYNYGYT
. TRBV4-1 ASSQEGRETYEQY
TRBJ2-2 TRBV6-5 ASSYTQGSTGELF
TRBJ2-1 TRBV4-2 ASGLWEGPYNEQF
TRBJ1-6 TRBV5-1 ASTWTGAANSPLH
TRBJ1-3 TRBV25-1 ASSELYSGNTIY
TRBJ2-1 TRBV9 ASSVAAGNSYNEQF
TRBJ2-3 TRBV5-1 ASGGQGGGTDTQY
TRBJ2-5 TRBV2 ASTGDGETQY
TRBJ2-1 TRBV7-7 ASSLAGSNNEQF
TRBJ2-7 TRBV2 ASKWTETYEQY
TRBJ2-3 TRBV28 ASSLPRSGGTDTQY
TRBJ2-1 TRBV4-3 ASSQAAGSYNEQF
TRBJ2-1 TRBV5-1 ASSSGQGTYNEQF
TRBJ2-3 TRBV9 ASSVTSGGYTDTQY
TRBJ1-1 TRBV5-6 ASSLADRNTEAF
TRBJ2-3 TRBV6-5 ASSLGVTDTQY
TRBJ2-7 TRBV5-1 ASSLTEAYEQY
TRBJ1-1 TRBV10-3 ATEMTGTDKAF
TRBJ1-2 TRBV7-2 ASSLTPRQSYT
TRBJ2-7 TRBV30 AWRGDSETYEQY
TRBJ1-3 TRBV15 ATWDNSGNTIY
TRBJ1-1 TRBV5-1 ASSQQTYMNTEAF
. TRBV9 ASSAPGTGGNEQY
TRBJ1-5 TRBV27 ASSAQGFGPENPNQPQH
TRBJ1-2 TRBV6-5 ASSYRTGGNYGYT
TRBJ2-1 TRBV5-1 ASSAIQGYNEQF
TRBJ1-3 TRBV2 ASSEQGPGNTIY